This record concerns one T cell receptor (beta chain) sequence. The antigen it recognizes is unknown. Nothing much larger sits one base from this clone, and base qualities are not available. The hyperthyroidism patients were between 18 and 65 years old and newly diagnosed, with a disease duration of less than 2 months. The study excluded patients with uncontrolled infections, other autoimmune diseases, pregnancy or lactation. Diagnoses were established on the basis of clinical symptoms, serum thyroxine and TRAb, thyroid ultrasound, and orbital computed tomography. Blood from progressor patients was drawn when they were first diagnosed with hyperthyroidism, before any ophthalmopathy symptoms appeared. PBMCs were isolated from about 9 ml of fresh peripheral blood by Ficoll-Paque density gradient centrifugation. Progressor patients were initially diagnosed with Graves' hyperthyroidism and developed ophthalmopathy during follow-up. Total RNA was extracted with Trizol reagent, and quality was checked on an Agilent 2100 Bioanalyzer.

The sample belongs to a study of T cells in Graves' hyperthyroidism and ophthalmopathy (dated by TCRdb to about 2019). Context from the whole study: Peripheral blood was sampled at the time of initial diagnosis, prior to any treatment. To identify TCR V-J signatures that set the groups apart, the researchers used a discovery cohort of 100 patients, made up of about 44 with Graves' ophthalmopathy and about 55 with stable Graves' hyperthyroidism. Prospective prediction of ophthalmopathy was tested in an independent validation cohort consisting of 18 hyperthyroidism patients and more than 15 patients who later progressed to ophthalmopathy. For training and testing, the 80 to 100 patients in the discovery cohort were randomly divided in a 7:3 ratio. Thyroid tissue and blood T-cell repertoires from more than 5 Graves' hyperthyroidism patients were also compared in the study. After sampling, hyperthyroidism patients received methimazole starting at 30 mg daily, and ophthalmopathy patients received high-dose intravenous methylprednisolone. According to the paper, TCR Vbeta CDR3 sequencing was carried out on 135 peripheral blood samples, which came from under 50 ophthalmopathy, about 75 hyperthyroidism and approximately 17 progressor patients.

What the study reported, not specific to this receptor: A model built on a 13 V-J signature distinguished ophthalmopathy from stable hyperthyroidism, reaching 85% to 90% sensitivity and 81.08% specificity in cross-validation and 80%/75% in testing. No statistical method was used to set the sample size in advance, and investigators knew the group allocation. Blood samples also contained most of the expanded thyroid clonotypes (frequency above 0.001), which suggests that blood repertoires may reflect thyroid immune responses. In validation, the model predicted progression to ophthalmopathy a median of approximately 6.3 months before onset, with approximately 70% sensitivity and around 76% specificity.

The TCR beta CDR3 regions were amplified from RNA transcripts. The TCR CDR3 was subjected to a first round of RT-PCR using the HTBI primer set and the Qiagen OneStep RT-PCR kit. Libraries were constructed in a second round of multiplex PCR, after which size selection and purification were carried out. Libraries were sequenced paired-end with 100 bp reads on an Illumina HiSeq2000. The authors' pipeline ran thus. SOAPnuke was used to process the raw data, with reads discarded if the reads contained adapters or uncalled bases, had a mean Phred below 15, or lacked an exact constant-primer or identifier match. High-quality paired reads were merged using COPE v1.2.5, and each unique nucleotide sequence was defined as a clonotype. MiTCR v1.1 was used to align clonotypes to the IMGT TRBV, TRBD and TRBJ reference segments. Only V-J combinations with frequency above 0.0001, covering approximately 99% of repertoires, were analysed. The TCS score was defined as F50 (clonal expansion) divided by E x V (chaos), with BLOSUM62-based TCRdist calculated between CDR3 peptides within each V-J. Welch's t-statistics and random forest reduced around 520 V-J features to 13, which were used in a naive Bayes classifier (R e1071). TCRdb reran the public reads through fastp at Q25 and MiXCR, keeping productive beta chains. Each CDR3 protein gets just one entry, which takes the most common genes and DNA from the rows behind it. TCRdb, rather than the study authors, made the V and J calls. The sample has 280,000 or so distinct CDR3 sequences on record, under 30% of them singletons. The ten largest clonotypes hold around 30% of the sample.

Its CDR3 holds 14 amino acids, cysteine through phenylalanine. The only DNA kept is the CDR3, 42 bases in frame from the first base. Trimming at the junction amounts to 5 bases on V and 1 base on J, and the germline ends lie 11 bases apart. This receptor chain uses TRBV12-3 or TRBV12-4 and TRBJ2-5; no D gene can be assigned with confidence. Source material: blood. This TCR derives from a man between 35 and 55 years old with Graves' hyperthyroidism that later progressed to Graves' ophthalmopathy. The sequence in DNA is TGTGCCAGCAGTATACTACTTCTCCAAGAGACCCAGTACTTC. Translated, it gives CASSILLLQETQYF.